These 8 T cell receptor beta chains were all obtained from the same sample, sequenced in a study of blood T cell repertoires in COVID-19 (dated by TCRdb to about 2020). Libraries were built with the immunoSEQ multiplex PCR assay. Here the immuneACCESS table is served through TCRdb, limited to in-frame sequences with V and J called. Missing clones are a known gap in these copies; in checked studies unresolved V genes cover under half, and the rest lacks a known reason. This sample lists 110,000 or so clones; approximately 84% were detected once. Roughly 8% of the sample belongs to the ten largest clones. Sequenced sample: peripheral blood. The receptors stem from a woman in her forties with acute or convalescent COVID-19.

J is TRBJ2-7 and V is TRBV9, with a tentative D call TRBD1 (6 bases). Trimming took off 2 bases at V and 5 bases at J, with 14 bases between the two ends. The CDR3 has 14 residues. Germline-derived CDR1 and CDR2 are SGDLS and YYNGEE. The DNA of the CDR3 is TGTGCCAGCAGCGTCGAACAGGGATACCACGAGCAGTACTTC. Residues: CASSVEQGYHEQYF.

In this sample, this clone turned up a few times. CDR3 DNA: TGTGCCAGTAGACGCGAGGGACTAGCGGGGAAGAGCTACGAGCAGTACTTC. It specifies CASRREGLAGKSYEQYF. The rearrangement links TRBV19 to TRBJ2-7, with 13 bases aligning to TRBD2. This CDR3 spans 17 amino acids. V was pared by 6 bases and J by 3 bases, with 11 bases of the junction left unmatched. Germline V gene lookup returns CDR1 LNHDA and CDR2 SQIVND (reference sequence).

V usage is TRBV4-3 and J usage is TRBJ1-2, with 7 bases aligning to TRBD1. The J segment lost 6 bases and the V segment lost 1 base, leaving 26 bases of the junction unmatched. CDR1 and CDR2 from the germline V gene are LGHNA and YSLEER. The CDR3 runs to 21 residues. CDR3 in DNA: TGCGCCAGCAGCCAAGGGGTAGGTTATTTGGGGACAGCCTTCTTTGCGGATGGCTACACCTTC. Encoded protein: CASSQGVGYLGTAFFADGYTF.

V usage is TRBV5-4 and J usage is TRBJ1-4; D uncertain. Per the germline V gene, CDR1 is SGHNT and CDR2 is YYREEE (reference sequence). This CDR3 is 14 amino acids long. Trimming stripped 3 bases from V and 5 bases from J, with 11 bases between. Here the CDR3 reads CASSSTKPNEKLFF. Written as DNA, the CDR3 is TGTGCCAGCAGCTCTACGAAACCCAATGAAAAACTGTTTTTT. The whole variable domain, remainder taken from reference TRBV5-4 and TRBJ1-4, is ETGVTQSPTHLIKTRGQQVTLRCSSQSGHNTVSWYQQALGQGPQFIFQYYREEENGRGNFPPRFSGLQFPNYSSELNVNALELDDSALYLCASSSTKPNEKLFFGSGTQLSVL.

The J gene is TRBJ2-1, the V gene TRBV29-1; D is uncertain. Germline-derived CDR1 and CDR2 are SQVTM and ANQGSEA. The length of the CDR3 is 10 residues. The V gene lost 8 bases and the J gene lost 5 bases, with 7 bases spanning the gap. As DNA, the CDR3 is TGCAGCCTTTTAGACAATGAGCAGTTCTTC. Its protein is CSLLDNEQFF.

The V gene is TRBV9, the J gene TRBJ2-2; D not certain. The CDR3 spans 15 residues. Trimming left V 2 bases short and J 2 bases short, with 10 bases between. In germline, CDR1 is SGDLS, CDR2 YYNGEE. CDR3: CASSVKAVNTGELFF. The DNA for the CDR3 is TGTGCCAGCAGCGTGAAGGCGGTAAACACCGGGGAGCTGTTTTTT. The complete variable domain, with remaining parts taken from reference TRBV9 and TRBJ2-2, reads DSGVTQTPKHLITATGQRVTLRCSPRSGDLSVYWYQQSLDQGLQFLIQYYNGEERAKGNILERFSAQQFPDLHSELNLSSLELGDSALYFCASSVKAVNTGELFFGEGSRLTVL.

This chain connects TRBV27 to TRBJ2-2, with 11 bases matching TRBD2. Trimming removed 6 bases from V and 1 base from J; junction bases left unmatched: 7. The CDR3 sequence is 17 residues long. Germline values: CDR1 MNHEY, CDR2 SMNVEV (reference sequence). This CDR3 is CASRQEGTSGNTGELFF. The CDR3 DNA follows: TGTGCCAGCAGACAAGAGGGGACTAGCGGGAACACCGGGGAGCTGTTTTTT.

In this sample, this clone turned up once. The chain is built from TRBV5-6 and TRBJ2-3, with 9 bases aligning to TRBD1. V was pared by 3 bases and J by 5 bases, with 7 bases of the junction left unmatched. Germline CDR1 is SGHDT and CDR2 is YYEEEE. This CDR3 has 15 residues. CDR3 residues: CASSSGTGGRDTQYF. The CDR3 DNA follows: TGTGCCAGCAGCTCGGGCACAGGGGGCCGAGATACGCAGTATTTT. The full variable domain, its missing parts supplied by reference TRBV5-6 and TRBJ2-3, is DAGVTQSPTHLIKTRGQQVTLRCSPKSGHDTVSWYQQALGQGPQFIFQYYEEEERQRGNFPDRFSGHQFPNYSSELNVNALLLGDSALYLCASSSGTGGRDTQYFGPGTRLTVL.